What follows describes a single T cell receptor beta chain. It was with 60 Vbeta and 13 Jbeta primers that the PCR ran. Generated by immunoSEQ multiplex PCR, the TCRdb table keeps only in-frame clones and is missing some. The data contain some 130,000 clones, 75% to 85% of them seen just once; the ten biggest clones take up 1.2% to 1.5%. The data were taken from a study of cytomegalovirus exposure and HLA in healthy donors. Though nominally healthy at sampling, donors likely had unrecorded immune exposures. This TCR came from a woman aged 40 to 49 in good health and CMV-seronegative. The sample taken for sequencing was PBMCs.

CDR3 DNA sequence: TGTGCCAGCAGTCGACACAACGCGGGTGGCTACACCTTC. It specifies CASSRHNAGGYTF. The chain uses TRBV25-1 and TRBJ1-2, with D uncertain. Germline CDR1 reads MGHDK; CDR2 reads SYGVNS. V was pared by 5 bases and J by 7 bases, with 14 bases between. CDR3 length equals 13 residues.